This T cell receptor (beta chain) was profiled in a study of T cells in Graves' hyperthyroidism and ophthalmopathy. This clonotype came up many times. Its antigen is as yet unknown. Overall study results and limits: Through a model of 13 V-J features, ophthalmopathy was separated from stable hyperthyroidism. In the blood, most expanded thyroid clonotypes above 0.001 appeared as well.

The germline V gene encodes CDR1 MNHEY and CDR2 SVGEGT. The CDR3 has 17 amino acids. V lost 0 bases and J lost 7, with 18 bases in between. Stable Graves' hyperthyroidism meant no ophthalmopathy progression within 18 months. PBMCs came from about 10 ml fresh peripheral blood. It was RNA transcripts that yielded the amplified TCR beta CDR3 regions. Initially, a first-round RT-PCR of the TCR CDR3 employed the HTBI primer set. TCRdb re-analysed the multiplex PCR reads in MiXCR, keeping a single row per CDR3 protein. Among some 560,000 distinct CDR3 sequences listed, 12% to 15% were seen once. The clonotype comes from a woman aged 40 to 50 with Graves' hyperthyroidism. The rearrangement uses TRBV6-2 or TRBV6-3 and TRBJ1-4; D is uncertain. Source material: blood. The CDR3 reads CASSYSSNSIRSEKLFF. DNA for the CDR3: TGTGCCAGCAGTTACTCGAGCAACTCTATAAGAAGTGAAAAACTGTTTTTT.